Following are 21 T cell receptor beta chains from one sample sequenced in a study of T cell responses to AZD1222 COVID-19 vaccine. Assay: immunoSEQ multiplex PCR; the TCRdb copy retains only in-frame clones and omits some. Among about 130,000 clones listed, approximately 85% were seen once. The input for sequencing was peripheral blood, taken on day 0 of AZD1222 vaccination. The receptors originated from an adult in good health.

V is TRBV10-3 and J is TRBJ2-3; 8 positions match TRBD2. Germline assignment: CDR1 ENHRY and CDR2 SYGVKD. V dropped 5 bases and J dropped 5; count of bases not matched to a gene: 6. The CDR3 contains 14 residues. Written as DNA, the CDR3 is TGTGCCATCAGTCAAGAGAGCGGGAGAGATACGCAGTATTTT. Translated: CAISQESGRDTQYF.

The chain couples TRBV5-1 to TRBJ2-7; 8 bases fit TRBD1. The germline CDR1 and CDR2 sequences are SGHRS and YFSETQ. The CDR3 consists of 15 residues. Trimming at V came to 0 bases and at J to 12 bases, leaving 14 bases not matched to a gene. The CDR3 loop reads CASSLEAGGGILRYF. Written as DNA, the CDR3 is TGCGCCAGCAGCTTGGAAGCAGGGGGCGGGATCCTAAGGTACTTC.

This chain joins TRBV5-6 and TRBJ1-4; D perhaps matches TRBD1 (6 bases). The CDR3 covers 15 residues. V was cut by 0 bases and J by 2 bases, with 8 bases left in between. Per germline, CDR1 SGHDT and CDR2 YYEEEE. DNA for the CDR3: TGTGCCAGCAGCTTGGAGGGGGTTACTAATGAAAAACTGTTTTTT. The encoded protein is CASSLEGVTNEKLFF.

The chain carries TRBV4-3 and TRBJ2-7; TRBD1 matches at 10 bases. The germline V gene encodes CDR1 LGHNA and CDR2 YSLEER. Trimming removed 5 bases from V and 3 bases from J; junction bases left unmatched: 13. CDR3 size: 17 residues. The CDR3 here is CASSDRGRGTTVYEQYF. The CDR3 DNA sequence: TGCGCCAGCAGCGACAGGGGGCGTGGGACAACGGTCTACGAGCAGTACTTC.

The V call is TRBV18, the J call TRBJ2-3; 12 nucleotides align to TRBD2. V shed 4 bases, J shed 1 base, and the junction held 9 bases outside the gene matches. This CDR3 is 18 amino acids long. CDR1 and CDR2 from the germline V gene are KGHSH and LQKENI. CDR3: CASSLYRLAGVGTDTQYF. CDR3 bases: TGTGCCAGCTCACTGTATCGACTAGCGGGAGTGGGCACAGATACGCAGTATTTT.

In DNA form, the CDR3 reads TGTGCCAGCAGCTTAAGTGGGGGAGGGGGTTCACCCCTCCACTTT. Residues: CASSLSGGGGSPLHF. The genes are TRBV7-2 and TRBJ1-6, with a weak D call TRBD1 (6 bases). CDR1 and CDR2 (germline): SGHTA, FQGNSA. The CDR3 has 15 residues. V was shortened by 2 bases and J by 9 bases, with 14 bases between the two germline ends. Together with reference TRBV7-2 and TRBJ1-6, the CDR3 gives the full variable domain: GAGVSQSPSNKVTEKGKDVELRCDPISGHTALYWYRQSLGQGLEFLIYFQGNSAPDKSGLPSDRFSAERTGGSVSTLTIQRTQQEDSAVYLCASSLSGGGGSPLHFGNGTRLTVT.

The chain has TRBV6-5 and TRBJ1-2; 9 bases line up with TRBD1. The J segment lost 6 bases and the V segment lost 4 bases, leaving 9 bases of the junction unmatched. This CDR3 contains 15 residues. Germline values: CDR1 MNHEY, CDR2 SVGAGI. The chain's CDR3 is CASSSGQGPVDGYTF. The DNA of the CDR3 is TGTGCCAGCAGTTCGGGACAGGGACCTGTTGATGGCTACACCTTC.

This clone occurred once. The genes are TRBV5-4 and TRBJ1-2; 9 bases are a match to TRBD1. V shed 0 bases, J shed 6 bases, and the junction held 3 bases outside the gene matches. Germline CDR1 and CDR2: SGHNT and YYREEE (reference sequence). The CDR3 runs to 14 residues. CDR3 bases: TGTGCCAGCAGCTTGGTTGGGACAGGGAATGGCTACACCTTC. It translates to CASSLVGTGNGYTF.

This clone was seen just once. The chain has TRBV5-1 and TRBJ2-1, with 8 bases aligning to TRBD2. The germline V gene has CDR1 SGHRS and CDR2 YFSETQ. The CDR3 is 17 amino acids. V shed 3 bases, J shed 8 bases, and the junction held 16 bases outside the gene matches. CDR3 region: CASSSGRREARLDEQFF. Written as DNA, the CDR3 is TGCGCCAGCAGCTCCGGGCGGCGGGAGGCCCGACTCGATGAGCAGTTCTTC. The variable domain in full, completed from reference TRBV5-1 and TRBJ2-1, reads KAGVTQTPRYLIKTRGQQVTLSCSPISGHRSVSWYQQTPGQGLQFLFEYFSETQRNKGNFPGRFSGRQFSNSRSEMNVSTLELGDSALYLCASSSGRREARLDEQFFGPGTRLTVL.

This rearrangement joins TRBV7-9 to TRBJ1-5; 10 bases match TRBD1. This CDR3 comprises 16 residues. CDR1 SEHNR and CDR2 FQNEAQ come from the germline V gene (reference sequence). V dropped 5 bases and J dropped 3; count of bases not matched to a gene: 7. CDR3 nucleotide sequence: TGTGCCAGCAGCCTCGGGACAGGGGCCGACAATCAGCCCCAGCATTTT. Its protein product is CASSLGTGADNQPQHF.

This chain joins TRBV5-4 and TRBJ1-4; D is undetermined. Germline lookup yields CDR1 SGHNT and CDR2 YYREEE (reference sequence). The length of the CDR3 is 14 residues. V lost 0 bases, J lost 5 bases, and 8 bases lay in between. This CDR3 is CASSLGSLNEKLFF. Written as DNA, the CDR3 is TGTGCCAGCAGCTTGGGGTCCTTGAATGAAAAACTGTTTTTT.

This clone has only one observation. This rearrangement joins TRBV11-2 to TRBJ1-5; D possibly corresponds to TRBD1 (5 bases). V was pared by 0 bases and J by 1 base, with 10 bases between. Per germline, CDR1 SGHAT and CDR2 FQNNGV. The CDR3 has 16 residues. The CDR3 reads CASSLDGQGSNQPQHF. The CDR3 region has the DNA TGTGCCAGCAGCTTAGACGGCCAGGGCAGCAATCAGCCCCAGCATTTT.

CDR3: CASSHTSGSRVYNEQFF. The CDR3 nucleotides read TGTGCCAGTAGTCATACTAGCGGGAGTAGGGTCTACAATGAGCAGTTCTTC. The chain is built from TRBV19 and TRBJ2-1; 11 bases line up with TRBD2. Trimming cost V 5 bases and J 3 bases; bases outside gene matches: 9. Germline loops: CDR1 LNHDA, CDR2 SQIVND (reference sequence). The CDR3 contains 17 residues.

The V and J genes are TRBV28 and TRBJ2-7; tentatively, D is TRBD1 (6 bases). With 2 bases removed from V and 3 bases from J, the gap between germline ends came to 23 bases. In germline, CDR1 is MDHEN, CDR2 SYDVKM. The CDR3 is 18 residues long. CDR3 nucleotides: TGTGCCAGCAGTTTAGACGCTCTCGGACAGAATTACCTCTACGAGCAGTACTTC. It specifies CASSLDALGQNYLYEQYF.

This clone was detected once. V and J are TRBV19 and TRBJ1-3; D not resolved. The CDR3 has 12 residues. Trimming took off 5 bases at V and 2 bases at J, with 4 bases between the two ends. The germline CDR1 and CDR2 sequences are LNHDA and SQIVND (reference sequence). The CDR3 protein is CASSSTGNTIYF. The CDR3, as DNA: TGTGCCAGTAGTTCGACTGGAAACACCATATATTTT.

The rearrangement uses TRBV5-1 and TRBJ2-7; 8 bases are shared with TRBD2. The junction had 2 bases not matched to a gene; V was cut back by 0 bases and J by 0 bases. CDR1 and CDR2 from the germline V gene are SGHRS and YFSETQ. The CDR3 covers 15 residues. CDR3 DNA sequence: TGCGCCAGCAGCTTGGACGGGAGGGACTCCTACGAGCAGTACTTC. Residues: CASSLDGRDSYEQYF.

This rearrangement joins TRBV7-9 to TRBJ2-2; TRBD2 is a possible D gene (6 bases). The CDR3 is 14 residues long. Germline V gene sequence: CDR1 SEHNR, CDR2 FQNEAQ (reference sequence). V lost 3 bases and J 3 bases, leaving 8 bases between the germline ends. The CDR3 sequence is CASSFGGYTGELFF. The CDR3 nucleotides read TGTGCCAGCAGCTTTGGGGGGTACACCGGGGAGCTGTTTTTT.

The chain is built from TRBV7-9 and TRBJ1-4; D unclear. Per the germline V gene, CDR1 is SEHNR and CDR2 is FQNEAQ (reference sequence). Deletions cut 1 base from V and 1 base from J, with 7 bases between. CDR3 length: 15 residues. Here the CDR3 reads CASSLEAITNEKLFF. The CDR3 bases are TGTGCCAGCAGCTTAGAGGCGATAACTAATGAAAAACTGTTTTTT. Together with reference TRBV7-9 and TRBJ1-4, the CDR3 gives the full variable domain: DTGVSQNPRHKITKRGQNVTFRCDPISEHNRLYWYRQTLGQGPEFLTYFQNEAQLEKSRLLSDRFSAERPKGSFSTLEIQRTEQGDSAMYLCASSLEAITNEKLFFGSGTQLSVL.

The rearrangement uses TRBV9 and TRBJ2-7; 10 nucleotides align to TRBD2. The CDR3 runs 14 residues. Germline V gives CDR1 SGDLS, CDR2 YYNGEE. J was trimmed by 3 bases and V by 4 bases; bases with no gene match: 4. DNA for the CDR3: TGTGCCAGCAGCACTAGCGGGACTAGCTACGAGCAGTACTTC. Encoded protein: CASSTSGTSYEQYF.

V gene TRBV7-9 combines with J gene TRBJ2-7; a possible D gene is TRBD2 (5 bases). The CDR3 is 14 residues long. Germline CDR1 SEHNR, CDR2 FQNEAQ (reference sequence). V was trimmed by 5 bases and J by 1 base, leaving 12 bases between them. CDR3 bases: TGTGCCAGCAGCCCTCTACGGGGATCCTACGAGCAGTACTTC. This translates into CASSPLRGSYEQYF.

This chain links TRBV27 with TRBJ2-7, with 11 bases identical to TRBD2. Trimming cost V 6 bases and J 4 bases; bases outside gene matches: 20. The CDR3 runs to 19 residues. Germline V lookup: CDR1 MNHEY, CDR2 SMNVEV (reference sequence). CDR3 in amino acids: CASRFLAVGGTSGGYEQYF. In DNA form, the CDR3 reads TGTGCCAGCAGGTTCCTTGCCGTCGGGGGGACTAGCGGAGGTTACGAGCAGTACTTC.